The 17 T cell receptor beta chains below all came from one sample that was sequenced in a study of blood T cells in healthy people across ages. The second PCR ran about 7 to 12 cycles with a sample-barcoded 5' primer and J-beta primers. Using its own MiXCR run on the 5' RACE reads, TCRdb lists one record per CDR3 protein. The sample yields 1 million or so distinct CDR3 sequences, approximately 26% seen once. Separately, the same data were catalogued under a study of T cells of mothers and their children.

Sequencing used blood. The receptors derive from a girl aged 2 to 9 in good health.

The rearrangement joins TRBV5-1 to TRBJ2-7; 8 bases fit TRBD1. Germline V gives CDR1 SGHRS, CDR2 YFSETQ. The junction had 16 bases not matched to a gene; V was cut back by 1 base and J by 7 bases. This CDR3 is built from 17 residues. The CDR3 DNA sequence: TGCGCCAGCAGCTTGTCCTATATCGGACAGGGCTCACGAGAGCAGTACTTC. This translates into CASSLSYIGQGSREQYF.

This clonotype was picked up a small number of times. Written as DNA, the CDR3 is TGTGCCAGTAGTATCCCGACGGGGATCACCGGGGAGCTGTTTTTT. Protein product: CASSIPTGITGELFF. The rearrangement links TRBV19 to TRBJ2-2; D may be TRBD2 (5 bases). Germline V gene data show CDR1 as LNHDA and CDR2 as SQIVND (reference sequence). Deletions cut 3 bases from V and 4 bases from J, with 12 bases between. There are 15 residues in the CDR3.

This clonotype was seen a handful of times. This sequence joins TRBV4-1 and TRBJ2-7; D is perhaps TRBD1 or TRBD2 (5 bases each). The CDR3 has 13 amino acids. CDR1 is MGHRA and CDR2 is YSYEKL in the germline V gene. The germline V and J ends were trimmed by 3 bases and 6 bases, with 12 bases remaining between them. The CDR3 sequence is CASSHPRDGEQYF. The CDR3 DNA follows: TGCGCCAGCAGCCACCCAAGGGACGGCGAGCAGTACTTC.

This chain connects TRBV2 to TRBJ2-5; 8 bases line up with TRBD2. V lost 8 bases to trimming and J lost 5 bases; unmatched junction nucleotides: 7. The germline gives CDR1 SNHLY, CDR2 FYNNEI. This CDR3 is built from 13 residues. CDR3 bases: TGTGCCAGCTCGGGGGGGCTGTTTGAGACCCAGTACTTC. This codes for CASSGGLFETQYF. Full variable domain (outside the CDR3, taken from reference TRBV2 and TRBJ2-5): EPEVTQTPSHQVTQMGQEVILRCVPISNHLYFYWYRQILGQKVEFLVSFYNNEISEKSEIFDDQFSVERPDGSNFTLKIRSTKLEDSAMYFCASSGGLFETQYFGPGTRLLVL.

This rearrangement joins TRBV12-3 or TRBV12-4 to TRBJ2-5; possibly TRBD1 for D (5 bases). The J call may not be correct, given that the DNA end is closer to TRBJ2-1. This CDR3 contains 12 residues. In nucleotides, the CDR3 is TGTGCCAGCAGGACTGACAGTTATGAGCAGTTCTTC. This sequence encodes CASRTDSYEQFF.

On this clonotype itself: This CDR3 is missing its conserved last phenylalanine or tryptophan, likely due to a read error. This chain connects TRBV6-2 or TRBV6-3 to TRBJ2-5; D unclear. Germline V gene sequence: CDR1 MNHEY, CDR2 SVGEGT. CDR3 length equals 12 residues. The CDR3 DNA reads as TGTGCCAACAGTGAATACCAAGAGACCCAGTACTCC. Protein sequence: CANSEYQETQYS.

There are a few counts of this clonotype. This chain joins TRBV21-1 and TRBJ2-5; the D call TRBD1 from the table was never checked on the DNA. TRBV21-1 is termed a pseudogene. The CDR3 totals 12 residues. CDR3 nucleotide sequence: TGTGCCGGTCCGACAGCACAAGAGACCCAGTACTTC. It translates to CAGPTAQETQYF.

This clonotype was picked up many times. The chain is built from TRBV27 and TRBJ1-5; D unresolved. Trimming stripped 3 bases from V and 7 bases from J, with 13 bases between. The CDR3 is made up of 14 amino acids. CDR1 MNHEY and CDR2 SMNVEV come from the germline V gene (reference sequence). The CDR3 coding sequence is TGTGCCAGCAGTTTTGCGGGGTTGGGGCAGCCCCAGCATTTT. Translation: CASSFAGLGQPQHF.

V is TRBV11-2 and J is TRBJ2-7; D unresolved. Germline lookup yields CDR1 SGHAT and CDR2 FQNNGV. CDR3 length equals 15 residues. The ends were cut back, 3 bases at V and 0 bases at J, with 12 bases in the middle. The CDR3 DNA reads TGTGCCAGCAGCTTGGGGTACTACAACTCCTACGAGCAGTACTTC. Translated: CASSLGYYNSYEQYF.

In this sample, this clonotype turned up once. The gene calls are TRBV20-1 and TRBJ2-5; 9 positions match TRBD2. Near its end, the DNA agrees better with TRBJ2-7, so the J call may be wrong. There are 15 residues in the CDR3. Germline lookup yields CDR1 DFQATT and CDR2 SNEGSKA (reference sequence). CDR3 bases: TGCAGTGCTAGAGACCCGACTAGCGGCCAGTACGAGCAGTACTTC. Its protein is CSARDPTSGQYEQYF.

V usage is TRBV12-3 or TRBV12-4 and J usage is TRBJ2-5; a possible D gene is TRBD1 (6 bases). The end of the DNA is better explained by TRBJ2-1, so the J call may be wrong. The CDR3 consists of 12 residues. CDR3 loop: CASGYRVNEQFF. The CDR3 coding sequence is TGTGCCAGCGGTTACAGGGTCAATGAGCAGTTCTTC.

This chain uses TRBV7-9 with TRBJ1-2; 7 positions agree with TRBD1. This CDR3 has 16 amino acids. After removal of 2 bases from V and 7 bases from J, the junction contained 13 bases not matched to a gene. Germline V gene data show CDR1 as SEHNR and CDR2 as FQNEAQ (reference sequence). DNA for the CDR3: TGTGCCAGCAGCTTAACGCAGGGGGGTAAATATAGTGGCTACACCTTC. It specifies CASSLTQGGKYSGYTF.

In its sample, this clonotype was seen a few times. The chain employs TRBV10-2 and TRBJ2-5; TRBD1 matches 10 bases. V dropped 4 bases and J dropped 2; count of bases not matched to a gene: 16. Germline V CDR1 and CDR2: WSHSY, SAAADI. The CDR3 is 19 residues long. CDR3 sequence (DNA): TGCGCCAGCAGTGGTATCTTGGGACAGGGGACCTTTTTTCAAGAGACCCAGTACTTC. Its translation: CASSGILGQGTFFQETQYF.

J is TRBJ2-4 and V is TRBV4-3; 14 bases match TRBD2. After removal of 4 bases from V and 5 bases from J, the junction contained 10 bases not matched to a gene. This CDR3 is built from 18 residues. Germline-derived CDR1 and CDR2 are LGHNA and YSLEER. CDR3 in DNA: TGCGCCAGCAGCCGAGGGACTAGCGGGGGCAACGGGGAAAACATTCAGTACTTC. Translating it yields CASSRGTSGGNGENIQYF.

The chain has TRBV24-1 and TRBJ2-1; D not certain. Germline-derived CDR1 and CDR2 are KGHDR and SFDVKD. CDR3 length: 12 residues. V lost 1 base to trimming and J lost 8 bases, with 5 bases between them. The CDR3 sequence is CATSDLRDEQFF. For the CDR3, the DNA is TGTGCCACCAGTGATTTAAGAGATGAGCAGTTCTTC.

This clonotype was observed a few times. The J gene is TRBJ1-1, the V gene TRBV6-5; no firm D call. Germline assignment: CDR1 MNHEY and CDR2 SVGAGI. V was clipped by 6 bases and J by 0 bases, with 17 bases between them. The CDR3 is 16 residues long. This CDR3 reads CASRLGARPLNTEAFF. CDR3 in DNA: TGTGCCAGCAGATTAGGCGCGCGCCCCTTGAACACTGAAGCTTTCTTT.

A note on this clonotype: The junction differs from germline at one of its ends, possibly a read error. The V and J genes are TRBV12-5 and TRBJ1-4, with D uncertain. The CDR3 is 12 amino acids. The germline V gene has CDR1 LGHNT and CDR2 FRNRAP. The CDR3 sequence: CASRLGNEKLFF. For the CDR3, the DNA is TGTGCTAGTCGTTTGGGAAATGAAAAACTCTTTTTT.